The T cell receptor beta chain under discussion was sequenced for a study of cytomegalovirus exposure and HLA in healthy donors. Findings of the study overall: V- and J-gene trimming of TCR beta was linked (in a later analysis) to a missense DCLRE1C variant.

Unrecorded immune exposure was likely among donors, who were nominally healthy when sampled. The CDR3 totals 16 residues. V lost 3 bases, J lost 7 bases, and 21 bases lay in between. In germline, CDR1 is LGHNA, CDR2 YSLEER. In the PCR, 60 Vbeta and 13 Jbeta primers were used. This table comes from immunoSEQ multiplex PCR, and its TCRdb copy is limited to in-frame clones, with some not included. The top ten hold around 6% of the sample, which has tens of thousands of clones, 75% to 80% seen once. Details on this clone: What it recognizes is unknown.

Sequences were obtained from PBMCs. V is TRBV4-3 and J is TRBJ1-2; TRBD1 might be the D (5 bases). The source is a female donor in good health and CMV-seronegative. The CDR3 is CASSHPRVGGYAGYTF. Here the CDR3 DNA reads TGCGCCAGCAGCCACCCAAGAGTGGGGGGTTATGCTGGCTACACCTTC.